Listed below are T cell receptor beta chains from one sample, sequenced in a study of blood T cells in healthy people across ages. TCRdb fed the 5' RACE reads into MiXCR, producing one record per CDR3 protein. The sample has over a million distinct CDR3 sequences, around 59% seen once. The sequenced material came from blood. Every receptor here comes from a man aged 18-30 years in good health. The CDR3 runs from the conserved cysteine through the conserved F or W. Size values are once, few and many counts, or a class for expanded clones, and some rows have none.

CDR3 | V | size | J
CASSDPGRGTSGYEQYF | TRBV2 | . | TRBJ2-7
CASSFSETGGYNEQFF | TRBV5-1 | few | TRBJ2-1
CASGWTSGPYNEQFF | TRBV27 | . | TRBJ2-1
CASSGTSGFNNEQFF | TRBV9 | . | TRBJ2-1
CASSQEVSGGPIGELFF | TRBV4-3 | . | TRBJ2-2
CSARDAPAGPLGYTF | TRBV20-1 | . | TRBJ1-2
CASKPSGGEDGELFF | TRBV12-3/TRBV12-4 | . | TRBJ2-2
CASSYATGVYNEQFF | TRBV6-6 | . | TRBJ2-1
CAWSVPGLNTEAFF | TRBV30 | . | TRBJ1-1
CASSVDRQNPVYEQYF | TRBV9 | . | TRBJ2-7